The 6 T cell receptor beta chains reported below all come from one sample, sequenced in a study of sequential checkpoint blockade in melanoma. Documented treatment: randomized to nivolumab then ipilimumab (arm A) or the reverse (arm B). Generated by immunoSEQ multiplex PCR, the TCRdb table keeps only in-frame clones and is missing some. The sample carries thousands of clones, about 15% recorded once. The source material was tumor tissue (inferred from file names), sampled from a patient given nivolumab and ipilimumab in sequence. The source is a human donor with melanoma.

Written as DNA, the CDR3 is TGTGCCAGTAGTATGAGGACAGGGGGACCCAATCAGCCCCAGCATTTT. Translated, it gives CASSMRTGGPNQPQHF. This chain uses TRBV19 with TRBJ1-5; TRBD1 matches at 10 bases. The CDR3 loop spans 16 amino acids. From germline, CDR1 is LNHDA and CDR2 SQIVND (reference sequence). Germline trimming cut 3 bases from V and 3 bases from J; bases unmatched to any gene: 5.

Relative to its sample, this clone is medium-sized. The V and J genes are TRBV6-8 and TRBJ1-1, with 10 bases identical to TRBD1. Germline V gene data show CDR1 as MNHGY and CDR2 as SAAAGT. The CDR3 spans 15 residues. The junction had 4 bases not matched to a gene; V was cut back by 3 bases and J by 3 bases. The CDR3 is CASSYYGQGDTEAFF. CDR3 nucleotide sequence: TGTGCCAGCAGTTATTATGGACAGGGGGACACTGAAGCTTTCTTT.

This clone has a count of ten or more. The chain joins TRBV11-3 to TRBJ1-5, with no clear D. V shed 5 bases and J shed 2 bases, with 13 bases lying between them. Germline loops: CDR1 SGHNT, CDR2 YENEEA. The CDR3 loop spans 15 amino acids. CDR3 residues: CASSSGSWGNQPQHF. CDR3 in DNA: TGTGCCAGCAGCAGCGGAAGCTGGGGCAATCAGCCCCAGCATTTT.

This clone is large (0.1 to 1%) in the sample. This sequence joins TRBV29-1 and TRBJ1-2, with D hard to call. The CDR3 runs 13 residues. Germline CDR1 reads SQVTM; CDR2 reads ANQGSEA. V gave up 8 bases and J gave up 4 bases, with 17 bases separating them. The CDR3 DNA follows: TGCAGCTCCGGGCCCGACACCTCCTATGGCTACACCTTC. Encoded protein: CSSGPDTSYGYTF. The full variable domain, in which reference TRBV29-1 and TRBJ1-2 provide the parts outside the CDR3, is SAVISQKPSRDICQRGTSLTIQCQVDSQVTMMFWYRQQPGQSLTLIATANQGSEATYESGFVIDKFPISRPNLTFSTLTVSNMSPEDSSIYLCSSGPDTSYGYTFGSGTRLTVV.

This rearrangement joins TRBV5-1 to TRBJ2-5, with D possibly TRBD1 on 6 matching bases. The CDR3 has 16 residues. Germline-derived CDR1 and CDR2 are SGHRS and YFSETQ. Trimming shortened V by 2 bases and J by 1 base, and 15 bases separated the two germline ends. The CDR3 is CASSLMGRGIQETQYF. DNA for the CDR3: TGCGCCAGCAGCTTAATGGGCAGGGGAATCCAAGAGACCCAGTACTTC.

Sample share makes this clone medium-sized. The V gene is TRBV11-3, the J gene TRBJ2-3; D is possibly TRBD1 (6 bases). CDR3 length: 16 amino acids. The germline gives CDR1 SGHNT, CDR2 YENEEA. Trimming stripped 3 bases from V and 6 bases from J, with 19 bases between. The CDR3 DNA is TGTGCCAGCAGCTTCGTAACAGGGTCCTCACTCGATACGCAGTATTTT. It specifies CASSFVTGSSLDTQYF.